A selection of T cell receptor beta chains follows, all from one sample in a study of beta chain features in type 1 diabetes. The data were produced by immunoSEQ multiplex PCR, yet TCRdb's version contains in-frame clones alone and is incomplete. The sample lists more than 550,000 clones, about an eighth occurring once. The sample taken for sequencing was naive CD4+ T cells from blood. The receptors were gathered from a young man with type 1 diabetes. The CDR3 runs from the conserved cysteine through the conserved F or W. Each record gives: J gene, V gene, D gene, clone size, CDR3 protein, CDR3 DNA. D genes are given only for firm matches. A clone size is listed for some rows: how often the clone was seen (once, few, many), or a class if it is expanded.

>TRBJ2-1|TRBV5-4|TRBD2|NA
CASSLGLAGVNEQFF
TGTGCCAGCAGCTTGGGTCTAGCGGGAGTGAATGAGCAGTTCTTC
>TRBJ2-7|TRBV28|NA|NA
CASSLGLPREQYF
TGTGCCAGCAGTTTAGGTCTCCCCCGAGAGCAGTACTTC
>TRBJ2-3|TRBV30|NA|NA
CAWRGGTVDTQYF
TGTGCCTGGAGGGGGGGGACAGTAGATACGCAGTATTTT
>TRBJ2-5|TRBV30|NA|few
CAWSTEETQYF
TGTGCCTGGAGTACAGAAGAGACCCAGTACTTC
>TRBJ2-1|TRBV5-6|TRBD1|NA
CASSSGWTGDYNEQFF
TGTGCCAGCAGCTCCGGCTGGACAGGGGACTACAATGAGCAGTTCTTC
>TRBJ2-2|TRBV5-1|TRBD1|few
CASSIRDRATNTGELFF
TGCGCCAGCAGCATACGGGACAGGGCTACGAACACCGGGGAGCTGTTTTTT
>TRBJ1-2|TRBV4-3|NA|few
CASSQDPHKVGGYTF
TGCGCCAGCAGCCAAGATCCCCACAAGGTGGGTGGCTACACCTTC
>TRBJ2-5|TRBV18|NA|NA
CASSPGAKETQYF
TGTGCCAGCTCACCAGGCGCGAAAGAGACCCAGTACTTC
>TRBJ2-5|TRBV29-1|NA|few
CSVRQVLRETQYF
TGCAGCGTTCGACAGGTTTTAAGAGAGACCCAGTACTTC
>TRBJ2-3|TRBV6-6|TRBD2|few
CASSGTSGHTDTQYF
TGTGCCAGCAGCGGGACTAGCGGCCACACAGATACGCAGTATTTT
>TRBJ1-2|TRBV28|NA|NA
CASTIPPGVDGYTF
TGTGCCAGCACGATCCCCCCGGGGGTAGATGGCTACACCTTC
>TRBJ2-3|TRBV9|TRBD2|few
CASSLSGVTDTQYF
TGTGCCAGCTCGCTTAGCGGGGTCACAGATACGCAGTATTTT
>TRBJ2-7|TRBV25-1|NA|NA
CASSGDLGRSYEQYF
TGTGCCAGCAGTGGGGACCTGGGGCGGTCCTACGAGCAGTACTTC
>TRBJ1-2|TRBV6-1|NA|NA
CASSLGYYGYTF
TGTGCCAGCAGTCTCGGGTACTATGGCTACACCTTC
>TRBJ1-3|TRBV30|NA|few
CAWDSGTIRNTIYF
TGTGCCTGGGATTCCGGGACAATTAGAAACACCATATATTTT
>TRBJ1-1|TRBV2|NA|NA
CASSEGVPTTEAFF
TGTGCCAGCAGTGAAGGCGTGCCCACCACTGAAGCTTTCTTT
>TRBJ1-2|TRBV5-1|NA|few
CASSLGQAKTYGYTF
TGCGCCAGCAGCTTGGGACAGGCTAAGACCTATGGCTACACCTTC
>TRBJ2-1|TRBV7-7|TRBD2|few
CASSGSLASEQFF
TGTGCTAGCAGCGGCTCACTAGCGTCCGAGCAGTTCTTC
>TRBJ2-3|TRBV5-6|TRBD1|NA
CASSFQGVWDTQYF
TGTGCCAGCAGCTTCCAGGGGGTTTGGGATACGCAGTATTTT
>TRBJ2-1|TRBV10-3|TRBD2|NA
CAISESLAGGPYNEQFF
TGTGCCATCAGTGAGTCGCTAGCGGGGGGGCCCTACAATGAGCAGTTCTTC
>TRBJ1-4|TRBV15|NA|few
CATSSMQASTNEKLFF
TGTGCCACCTCATCGATGCAGGCGTCAACTAATGAAAAACTGTTTTTT
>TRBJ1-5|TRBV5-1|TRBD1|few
CASSLSGQGGQPQHF
TGCGCCAGCAGCCTGAGCGGACAGGGGGGTCAGCCCCAGCATTTT
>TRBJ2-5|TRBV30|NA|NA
CAWSVRRGAGETQYF
TGTGCCTGGAGTGTAAGACGGGGGGCTGGGGAGACCCAGTACTTC
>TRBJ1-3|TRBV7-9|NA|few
CASAQNSGNTIYF
TGTGCCAGCGCGCAGAACTCTGGAAACACCATATATTTT
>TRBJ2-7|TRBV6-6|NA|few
CASSYSSGAHEQYF
TGTGCCAGCAGTTACTCATCAGGTGCCCACGAGCAGTACTTC
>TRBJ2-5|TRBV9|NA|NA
CASSVAPGVGETQYF
TGTGCCAGCAGCGTAGCTCCAGGGGTCGGGGAGACCCAGTACTTC
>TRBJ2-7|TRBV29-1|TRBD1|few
CSVGQGAGYEQYF
TGCAGCGTTGGACAGGGGGCTGGATACGAGCAGTACTTC
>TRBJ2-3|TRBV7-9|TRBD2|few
CASSLSQTSVRQYF
TGTGCCAGCAGCTTAAGCCAGACTAGCGTTAGGCAGTATTTT
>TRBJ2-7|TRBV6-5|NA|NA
CASSYSGGTYEQYF
TGTGCCAGCAGTTACTCAGGAGGGACATACGAGCAGTACTTC
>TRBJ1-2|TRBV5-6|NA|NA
CASSLGRDVSGYTF
TGTGCCAGCAGCTTGGGAAGGGACGTGTCTGGCTACACCTTC
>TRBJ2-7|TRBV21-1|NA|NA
CAILRDREPYEQYF
TGTGCCATCCTCCGGGACAGGGAACCCTACGAGCAGTACTTC
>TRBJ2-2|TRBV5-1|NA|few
CASSLGLHGNTGELFF
TGCGCCAGCAGCTTGGGCCTCCATGGGAACACCGGGGAGCTGTTTTTT
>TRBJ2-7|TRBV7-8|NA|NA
CASSLVEAVFYEQYF
TGTGCCAGCAGCTTAGTCGAGGCAGTCTTCTACGAGCAGTACTTC
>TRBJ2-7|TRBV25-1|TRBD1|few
CASGQGGYEQYF
TGTGCCAGCGGACAGGGGGGTTACGAGCAGTACTTC
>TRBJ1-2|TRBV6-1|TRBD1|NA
CAISFGTGKYYGYTF
TGTGCCATTTCGTTCGGGACAGGGAAATATTATGGCTACACCTTC
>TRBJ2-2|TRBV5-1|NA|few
CASSLRPISGNTGELFF
TGCGCCAGCAGCTTACGGCCCATCTCGGGAAACACCGGGGAGCTGTTTTTT
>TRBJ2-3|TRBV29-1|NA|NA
CSVEGEGPGGTDTQYF
TGCAGCGTTGAAGGGGAAGGTCCTGGGGGCACAGATACGCAGTATTTT
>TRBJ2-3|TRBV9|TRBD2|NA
CASSVRLAGEDTQYF
TGTGCCAGCAGCGTAAGGCTAGCGGGTGAAGATACGCAGTATTTT
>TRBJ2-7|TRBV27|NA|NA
CASGLFGSSYEQYF
TGTGCCAGCGGGCTATTCGGGAGCTCCTACGAGCAGTACTTC
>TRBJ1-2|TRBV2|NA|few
CASSPGENYGYTF
TGTGCCAGCAGCCCGGGAGAGAACTATGGCTACACCTTC
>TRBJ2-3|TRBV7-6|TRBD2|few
CASSPIEVAGGVDTDTQYF
TGTGCCAGCAGCCCGATCGAAGTTGCGGGGGGGGTTGACACAGATACGCAGTATTTT
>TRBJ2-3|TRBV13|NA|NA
CASSPSGTDTQYF
TGTGCCAGCAGTCCCTCAGGGACAGATACGCAGTATTTT
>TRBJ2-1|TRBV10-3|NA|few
CAISVSTGVDYNEQFF
TGTGCCATCAGTGTCTCCACTGGGGTGGACTACAATGAGCAGTTCTTC
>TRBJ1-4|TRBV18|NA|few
CASSPMEQGQVEKLFF
TGTGCCAGCTCACCAATGGAACAGGGCCAGGTTGAAAAACTGTTTTTT
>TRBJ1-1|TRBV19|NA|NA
CASSLYTEAFF
TGTGCCAGTAGCCTTTACACTGAAGCTTTCTTT
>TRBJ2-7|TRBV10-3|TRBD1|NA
CAIGTGSSYEQYF
TGTGCCATCGGGACAGGGTCGTCCTACGAGCAGTACTTC
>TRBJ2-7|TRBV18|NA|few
CASSPGASPEQYF
TGTGCCAGCTCACCAGGGGCAAGCCCCGAGCAGTACTTC
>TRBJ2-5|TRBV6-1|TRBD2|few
CASSRLAGAGETQYF
TGTGCCAGCAGTCGTCTAGCGGGAGCAGGGGAGACCCAGTACTTC
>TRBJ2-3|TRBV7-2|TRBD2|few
CASSLGTSGNTDTQYF
TGTGCCAGCAGCTTAGGGACTAGCGGGAACACAGATACGCAGTATTTT
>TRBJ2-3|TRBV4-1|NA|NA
CASSQDPGGADTQYF
TGCGCCAGCAGCCAAGATCCTGGTGGGGCAGATACGCAGTATTTT
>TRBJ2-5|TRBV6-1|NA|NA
CASDMQETQYF
TGTGCCAGCGATATGCAGGAGACCCAGTACTTC
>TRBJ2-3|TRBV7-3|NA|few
CASSPFIARLDTQYF
TGTGCCAGCAGCCCCTTTATTGCGAGGTTAGATACGCAGTATTTT
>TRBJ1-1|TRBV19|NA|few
CASSDAGRVSNTEAFF
TGTGCCAGTAGCGACGCTGGTAGGGTATCAAACACTGAAGCTTTCTTT
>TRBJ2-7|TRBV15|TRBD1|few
CATRIGQGPYEQYF
TGTGCCACCAGGATAGGACAGGGACCCTACGAGCAGTACTTC
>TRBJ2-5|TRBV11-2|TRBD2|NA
CASSLRLAGLQGGTQYF
TGTGCCAGCAGCTTACGCCTAGCGGGACTCCAAGGGGGGACCCAGTACTTC
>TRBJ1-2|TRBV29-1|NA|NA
CSVEVNYGYTF
TGCAGCGTTGAGGTGAACTATGGCTACACCTTC
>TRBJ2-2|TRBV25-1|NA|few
CATLSGAGRAGELFF
TGTGCCACCCTCTCTGGAGCAGGGCGAGCCGGGGAGCTGTTTTTT
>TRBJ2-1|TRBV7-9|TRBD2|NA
CASSGTGLAGPSYNEQFF
TGTGCCAGCAGCGGGACGGGACTAGCGGGCCCCTCCTACAATGAGCAGTTCTTC
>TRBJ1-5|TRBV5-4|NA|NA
CASSLGGVQPQHF
TGTGCCAGCAGCTTGGGAGGGGTTCAGCCCCAGCATTTT